This T cell receptor beta chain was recovered during a study of blood T cell repertoires in COVID-19. Study background: Spain, Italy and the United States supplied samples that represented acute and convalescent COVID-19.

The ends were cut back, 4 bases at V and 1 base at J, with 10 bases in the middle. Germline CDR1 reads SGHAT; CDR2 reads FQNNGV. The length of the CDR3 is 15 residues. Original processing notes: How many nucleated cells were present was estimated from reference gene primer amplification. Profiling relied on immunoSEQ multiplex PCR, and the TCRdb table lists in-frame clones only, not all of them. V and J calls and clone size are given by that table; D and trimming were obtained from the DNA. This table holds more than 400,000 clones, roughly 87% found once. In terms of age and location, participants ranged from about 18 to 100 years and lived in 24 US areas. Cohort allocation depended upon clinical history that participants reported.

Input material: PBMCs or T cells enriched from blood (not recorded which). The rearrangement joins TRBV11-2 to TRBJ1-4; D perhaps matches TRBD1 (5 bases). The origin of this receptor is a woman under 30 who had recovered from COVID-19. The CDR3 is CASSSTGVTNEKLFF. The CDR3 DNA is TGTGCCAGCAGCTCTACGGGGGTAACTAATGAAAAACTGTTTTTT. The whole variable domain, filled in from reference TRBV11-2 and TRBJ1-4, reads EAGVAQSPRYKIIEKRQSVAFWCNPISGHATLYWYQQILGQGPKLLIQFQNNGVVDDSQLPKDRFSAERLKGVDSTLKIQPAKLEDSAVYLCASSSTGVTNEKLFFGSGTQLSVL.